The 26 T cell receptor beta chains reported below all come from one sample, sequenced in a study of OX40 agonist ivuxolimab in advanced cancers. Using immunoSEQ multiplex PCR, the repertoire was profiled, and TCRdb retains in-frame clones only, with some absent. The sample consists of 100,000 or so clones, roughly 90% of them appearing once. The specimen was CD4+ or CD8+ T cells sorted from blood, collected in a trial of the OX40 agonist ivuxolimab. These receptors all come from an adult with an advanced solid tumor such as melanoma, head and neck, liver or kidney cancer.

The V gene is TRBV5-1, the J gene TRBJ2-1; a weak D match, TRBD2 (6 bases). The ends were cut back, 4 bases at V and 7 bases at J, with 12 bases in the middle. This CDR3 is 13 amino acids long. Germline CDR1 reads SGHRS; CDR2 reads YFSETQ. DNA of the CDR3: TGCGCCAGCAGCGAGGGACTTCAGAATGAGCAGTTCTTC. This translates into CASSEGLQNEQFF.

This chain uses TRBV29-1 with TRBJ2-1; D possibly corresponds to TRBD2 (6 bases). V lost 3 bases and J 3 bases, leaving 18 bases between the germline ends. This CDR3 comprises 16 residues. Germline-derived CDR1 and CDR2 are SQVTM and ANQGSEA. CDR3 nucleotides: TGCAGCGTTGAGTATCCGAGACTAGGCGGCTACAATGAGCAGTTCTTC. The encoded protein is CSVEYPRLGGYNEQFF.

The chain carries TRBV7-9 and TRBJ2-1, with 9 bases that match TRBD2. CDR1 is SEHNR, CDR2 FQNEAQ, per germline (reference sequence). With V trimmed by 5 bases and J by 4 bases, 15 bases remained unmatched. The CDR3 has 18 amino acids. DNA for the CDR3: TGTGCCAGCAGCCCGAACCACCCCGGGACTAGCAGATACAATGAGCAGTTCTTC. Protein product: CASSPNHPGTSRYNEQFF.

The chain employs TRBV4-2 and TRBJ2-7; 12 bases fit TRBD2. The CDR3 runs to 15 residues. CDR1 is LGHNA, CDR2 YNFKEQ, per germline. Germline trimming cut 1 base from V and 5 bases from J; bases unmatched to any gene: 3. The chain's CDR3 is CASSQGLAGADEQYF. The CDR3, as DNA: TGTGCCAGCAGCCAAGGACTAGCGGGAGCGGACGAGCAGTACTTC.

V gene TRBV2 combines with J gene TRBJ2-3; D remains ambiguous. V was cut by 2 bases and J by 0 bases, with 12 bases left in between. CDR1 and CDR2 from the germline V gene are SNHLY and FYNNEI. CDR3 size: 16 residues. The CDR3 DNA reads as TGTGCCAGCAGTGAACTAAACCCCGCTAGCACAGATACGCAGTATTTT. Amino acid sequence: CASSELNPASTDTQYF. Supplemented by reference TRBV2 and TRBJ2-3, the full variable domain reads EPEVTQTPSHQVTQMGQEVILRCVPISNHLYFYWYRQILGQKVEFLVSFYNNEISEKSEIFDDQFSVERPDGSNFTLKIRSTKLEDSAMYFCASSELNPASTDTQYFGPGTRLTVL.

The CDR3 region is CAISESPGNYGYTF. CDR3 nucleotide sequence: TGTGCCATCAGTGAGTCGCCAGGGAACTATGGCTACACCTTC. V gene TRBV10-3 combines with J gene TRBJ1-2, with D perhaps TRBD1 (5 bases). The V end was cut by 0 bases, the J end by 2 bases, with 7 bases between. Germline V CDR1 and CDR2: ENHRY, SYGVKD. The CDR3 spans 14 residues.

This chain links TRBV6-5 with TRBJ1-2; TRBD1 is a possible D gene (5 bases). This CDR3 is 15 amino acids long. Trimming removed 5 bases at V and 4 bases at J, with 17 bases between. CDR1 is MNHEY and CDR2 is SVGAGI in the germline V gene. The CDR3 coding sequence is TGTGCCAGCAGTCCCCGGAGGGGTGGGTTCTATGGCTACACCTTC. Translation: CASSPRRGGFYGYTF.

The chain is built from TRBV14 and TRBJ2-7; no clear D. This CDR3 has 12 residues. The ends were cut back, 5 bases at V and 0 bases at J, with 5 bases in the middle. Germline V CDR1 and CDR2: SGHDN, FVKESK. The CDR3 bases are TGTGCCAGCAGCTTCCGCTCCTACGAGCAGTACTTC. It is translated as CASSFRSYEQYF.

The chain recombines TRBV5-4 with TRBJ2-1; 10 nucleotides align to TRBD2. Losses at the gene ends were 0 bases for V and 4 bases for J; bases not matched to a gene: 10. The length of the CDR3 is 18 residues. The germline V gene has CDR1 SGHNT and CDR2 YYREEE (reference sequence). CDR3 sequence: CASSLALLAGGRYNEQFF. In nucleotides, the CDR3 is TGTGCCAGCAGCTTGGCCCTCTTAGCGGGAGGCCGGTACAATGAGCAGTTCTTC.

The rearrangement uses TRBV9 and TRBJ1-2, with a weak D call TRBD1 (6 bases). With 1 base removed from V and 4 bases from J, the gap between germline ends came to 17 bases. CDR1 is SGDLS, CDR2 YYNGEE, per germline. The CDR3 runs 16 residues. The CDR3 spells CASSVSSTGALYGYTF. The DNA for the CDR3 is TGTGCCAGCAGCGTATCTTCGACAGGAGCTCTCTATGGCTACACCTTC.

The chain combines TRBV6-6 with TRBJ2-7, with D hard to call. Germline-derived CDR1 and CDR2 are MNHNY and SVGAGI (reference sequence). This CDR3 contains 13 residues. The ends were cut back, 0 bases at V and 6 bases at J, with 9 bases in the middle. Here the CDR3 DNA reads TGTGCCAGCAGTTACTCGAGCCTCCTCGAGCAGTACTTC. Amino acid sequence: CASSYSSLLEQYF.

CDR3 in DNA: TGTGCCAGCAGTGCCCCGACTTCCTGGACAGAGAACTATGGCTACACCTTC. Encoded protein: CASSAPTSWTENYGYTF. The chain uses TRBV6-1 and TRBJ1-2, with a possible D match to TRBD1 (6 bases). There are 17 residues in the CDR3. The germline V and J ends were trimmed by 4 bases and 2 bases, with 20 bases remaining between them. Germline CDR1 and CDR2: MNHNS and SASEGT.

The chain employs TRBV7-9 and TRBJ2-7; D is unclear. Germline assignment: CDR1 SEHNR and CDR2 FQNEAQ (reference sequence). Trimming pared 0 bases from V and 3 bases from J, leaving 6 bases between. The CDR3 consists of 13 residues. The CDR3, as DNA: TGTGCCAGCAGCTTAGCGAGAGACTACGAGCAGTACTTC. Translating it yields CASSLARDYEQYF.

The chain is built from TRBV7-9 and TRBJ2-1; the D gene is possibly TRBD2 (5 bases). Germline assignment: CDR1 SEHNR and CDR2 FQNEAQ (reference sequence). The CDR3 has 15 amino acids. Trimming took off 1 base at V and 2 bases at J, with 9 bases between the two ends. The CDR3 is CASSLVGEPYNEQFF. The CDR3 DNA is TGTGCCAGCAGCTTAGTGGGAGAACCCTACAATGAGCAGTTCTTC.

The chain carries TRBV2 and TRBJ2-7; D is perhaps TRBD1 or TRBD2 (5 bases each). The CDR3 extends over 16 amino acids. The V end was cut by 7 bases, the J end by 2 bases, with 21 bases between. From germline, CDR1 is SNHLY and CDR2 FYNNEI. The CDR3 DNA reads as TGTGCCAGCACCGGACTTAGAGGGGTCCACGCCTACGAGCAGTACTTC. Its translation: CASTGLRGVHAYEQYF.

J is TRBJ1-1 and V is TRBV7-9; D is ambiguous. The germline gives CDR1 SEHNR, CDR2 FQNEAQ (reference sequence). V was clipped by 0 bases and J by 8 bases, with 7 bases between them. The CDR3 consists of 12 residues. CDR3 in DNA: TGTGCCAGCAGCTTAGCGGGTCCCGAAGCTTTCTTT. Its translation: CASSLAGPEAFF.

The chain is built from TRBV27 and TRBJ1-1; no clear D. Per germline, CDR1 MNHEY and CDR2 SMNVEV (reference sequence). The CDR3 contains 13 residues. Trimming took off 5 bases at V and 8 bases at J, with 15 bases between the two ends. The CDR3 DNA reads as TGTGCCAGCAGTCCCCGCCCGGGGAGGGAAGCTTTCTTT. Its protein is CASSPRPGREAFF.

The chain recombines TRBV28 with TRBJ1-1, with TRBD1 as a possible D gene (6 bases). Germline CDR1 MDHEN, CDR2 SYDVKM. This CDR3 comprises 15 residues. Trimming stripped 4 bases from V and 3 bases from J, with 15 bases between. CDR3 loop: CASSSYRVGDTEAFF. The CDR3 bases are TGTGCCAGCAGTTCCTACAGGGTGGGGGACACTGAAGCTTTCTTT.

CDR3 amino acids: CASSLGTGAYEQYF. The CDR3, as DNA: TGTGCCAGCAGCTTAGGGACAGGGGCCTACGAGCAGTACTTC. The chain is built from TRBV7-7 and TRBJ2-7; TRBD1 matches 9 bases. In germline, CDR1 is SSHAT, CDR2 FNYEAQ (reference sequence). This CDR3 is built from 14 residues. V gave up 1 base and J gave up 2 bases; unmatched junction bases: 0.

The rearrangement uses TRBV9 and TRBJ2-2, with D perhaps matching TRBD2 (7 bases). Germline CDR1 is SGDLS and CDR2 is YYNGEE. The CDR3 consists of 20 residues. V lost 3 bases, J lost 3 bases, and 27 bases lay in between. CDR3 nucleotides: TGTGCCAGCAGCGCCCCCTCGGGGGGCGCCGGTCCCGGCCACACCGGGGAGCTGTTTTTT. Its protein is CASSAPSGGAGPGHTGELFF.

V usage is TRBV28 and J usage is TRBJ1-1; D is uncertain. Trimming removed 3 bases at V and 6 bases at J, with 8 bases between. Germline CDR1 and CDR2: MDHEN and SYDVKM. The CDR3 has 12 amino acids. CDR3 nucleotide sequence: TGTGCCAGCAGTTTTAGAGGCCCTGAAGCTTTCTTT. It yields the protein CASSFRGPEAFF.

This sequence joins TRBV7-8 and TRBJ2-7, with TRBD2 matching over 7 bases. The CDR3 runs to 14 residues. Germline values: CDR1 SGHVS, CDR2 FQNEAQ. The ends lost 5 bases at V and 2 bases at J; junction bases unmatched: 6. The CDR3 here is CASSGAGTTYEQYF. The CDR3 coding sequence is TGTGCCAGCAGCGGAGCCGGGACTACCTACGAGCAGTACTTC. Full variable domain (outside the CDR3, taken from reference TRBV7-8 and TRBJ2-7): GAGVSQSPRYKVAKRGQDVALRCDPISGHVSLFWYQQALGQGPEFLTYFQNEAQLDKSGLPSDRFFAERPEGSVSTLKIQRTQQEDSAVYLCASSGAGTTYEQYFGPGTRLTVT.

The V call is TRBV13, the J call TRBJ2-1, with 10 bases aligning to TRBD2. The CDR3 contains 15 residues. V lost 5 bases and J lost 3; bases outside the gene matches: 4. Germline V CDR1 and CDR2: PRHDT, FYEKMQ (reference sequence). Written as DNA, the CDR3 is TGTGCCAGCAGCCGGAGCGGGGGGGACTACAATGAGCAGTTCTTC. It translates to CASSRSGGDYNEQFF.

The rearrangement joins TRBV10-3 to TRBJ1-1, with D uncertain. Trimming left V 8 bases short and J 9 bases short, with 16 bases between. This CDR3 region has 12 residues. CDR1 ENHRY and CDR2 SYGVKD come from the germline V gene. In DNA, the CDR3 is TGTGCCATCGACGACGGCGGTGCTCAAGCTTTCTTT. This gives the protein CAIDDGGAQAFF.

This rearrangement joins TRBV29-1 to TRBJ2-7; TRBD1 might be the D (6 bases). Germline-derived CDR1 and CDR2 are SQVTM and ANQGSEA. This CDR3 has 14 residues. The V end was cut by 0 bases, the J end by 4 bases, with 13 bases between. Here the CDR3 DNA reads TGCAGCGTTGAAGACCCCAGGGGAGCGTACGAGCAGTACTTC. It is translated as CSVEDPRGAYEQYF.

DNA for the CDR3: TGTGCCAGCAGAGGGACAGGGTTCCTTTCTGGCTACACCTTC. Its translation: CASRGTGFLSGYTF. The rearrangement joins TRBV27 to TRBJ1-2; 9 nucleotides line up with TRBD1. The length of the CDR3 is 14 residues. Trimming took 6 bases from V and 7 from J; bases not matched to a gene: 9. Germline V lookup: CDR1 MNHEY, CDR2 SMNVEV (reference sequence).